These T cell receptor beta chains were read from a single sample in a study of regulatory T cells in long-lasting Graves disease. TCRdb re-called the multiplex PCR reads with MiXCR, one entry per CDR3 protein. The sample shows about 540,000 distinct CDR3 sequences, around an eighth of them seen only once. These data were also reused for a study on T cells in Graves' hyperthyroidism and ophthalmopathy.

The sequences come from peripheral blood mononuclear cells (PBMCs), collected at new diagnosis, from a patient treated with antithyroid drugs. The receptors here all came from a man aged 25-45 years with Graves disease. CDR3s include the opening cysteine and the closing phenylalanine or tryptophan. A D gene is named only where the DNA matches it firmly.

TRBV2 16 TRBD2 CASSEESGRASYEQYF
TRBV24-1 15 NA CATSGGGGSSYEQYF
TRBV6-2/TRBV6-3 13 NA CASSYEGRYGYTF
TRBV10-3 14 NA CAISESIGQETQYF
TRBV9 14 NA CASSLRTLTGELFF
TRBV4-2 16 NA CASSQTAQGDQETQYF
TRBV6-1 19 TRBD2 CASSLWGQALTSGSDEQFF
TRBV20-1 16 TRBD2 CSARELGQAGGYEQYF
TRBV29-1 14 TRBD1 CSVRDRGRGETQYF
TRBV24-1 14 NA CATSDLGRDYGYTF
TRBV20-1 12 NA CSALGANQPQHF
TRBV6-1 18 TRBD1 CASKRQGGPLNSNQPQHF
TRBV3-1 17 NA CASSQVMSGVRTDTQYF
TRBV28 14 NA CASKKRGAIDTQYF
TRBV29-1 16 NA CSVEDRRRSGANVLTF
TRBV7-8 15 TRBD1 CASSEGQWSTDTQYF
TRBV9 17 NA CASSVAPRGTINSEQFF
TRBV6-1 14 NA CASSPKDYHGTQYF
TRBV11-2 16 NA CASSSPAQGFPYEQYF
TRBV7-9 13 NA CASSLEQTAPQHF
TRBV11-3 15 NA CASSLAVGGADEQFF
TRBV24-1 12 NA CATSDSVSEQFF
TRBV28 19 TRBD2 CASSLVTGSPTSGRETQYF
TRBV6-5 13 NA CASSYGGNTEAFF
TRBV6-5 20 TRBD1 CASSYRMVVRGPSNTGELFF
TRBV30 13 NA CAWTGTFQETQYF
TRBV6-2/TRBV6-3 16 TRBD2 CASSEWGTSEYNEQFF
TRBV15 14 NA CATSRDFAENEQFF
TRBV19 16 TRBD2 CASTPLAGEGLETQYF
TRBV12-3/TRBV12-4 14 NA CASSPRGRAGELFF
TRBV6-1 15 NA CASSIQRSGANVLTF
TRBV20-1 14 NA CSAALVGGGGEQFF
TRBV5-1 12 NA CASSPYGYEQYF
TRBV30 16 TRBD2 CAWNKGLAGGGDTQYF
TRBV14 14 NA CASSSPGTDNEQFF
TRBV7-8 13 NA CASGGSLADTQYF
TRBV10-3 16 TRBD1 CAISESPRGINYGYTF
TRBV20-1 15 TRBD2 CSASSGLADTGELFF
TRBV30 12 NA CAWSVLREKLFF
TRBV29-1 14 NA CSVATGHSGNTIYF
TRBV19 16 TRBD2 CASSPTSGSIVDTQYF
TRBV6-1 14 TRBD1 CASSGDRVSSPLHF
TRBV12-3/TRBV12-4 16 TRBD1 CASSSIRTGTTGELFF
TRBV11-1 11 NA CASSYRREQFF
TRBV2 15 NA CASSDQGTTYQPQHF
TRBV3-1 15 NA CASSQGGGGANVLTF
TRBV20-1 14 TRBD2 CSEGRLAGTDTQYF
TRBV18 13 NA CAISARSNEKLFF
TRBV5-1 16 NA CASSSPPGGPYNEQFF
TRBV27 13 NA CASSPWGIYEQYF